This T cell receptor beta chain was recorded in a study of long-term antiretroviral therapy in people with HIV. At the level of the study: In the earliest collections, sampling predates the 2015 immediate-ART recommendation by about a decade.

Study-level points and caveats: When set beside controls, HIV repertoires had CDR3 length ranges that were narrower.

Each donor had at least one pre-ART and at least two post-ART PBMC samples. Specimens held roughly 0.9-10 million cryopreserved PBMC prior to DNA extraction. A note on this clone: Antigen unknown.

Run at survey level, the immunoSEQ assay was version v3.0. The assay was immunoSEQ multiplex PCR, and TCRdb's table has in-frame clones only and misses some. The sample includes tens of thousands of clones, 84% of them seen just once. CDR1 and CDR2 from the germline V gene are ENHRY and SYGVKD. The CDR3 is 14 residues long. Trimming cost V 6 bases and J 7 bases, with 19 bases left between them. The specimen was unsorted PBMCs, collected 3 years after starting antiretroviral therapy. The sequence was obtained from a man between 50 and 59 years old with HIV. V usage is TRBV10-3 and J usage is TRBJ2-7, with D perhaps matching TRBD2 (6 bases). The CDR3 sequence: CAIRDDGGPGEQYF. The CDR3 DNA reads TGTGCCATCAGAGACGATGGAGGGCCGGGTGAGCAGTACTTC.